Shown below are 31 T cell receptor beta chains from a single sample sequenced in a study of shared clonotypes between healthy human individuals. Method: immunoSEQ multiplex PCR; TCRdb's copy keeps in-frame clones and lacks some. The sample has around 1.6 million clones; approximately 98% are singletons. Source material: naive CD4+ T cells sorted from blood. Stated subset: CD45RA+ positively selected. The receptor set was obtained from a man younger than 40 in good health.

Comment on this clone: This sample includes further DNA sequences coding for the same CDR3. The J gene is TRBJ2-5, the V gene TRBV5-4; D gene unclear. Germline CDR1 is SGHNT and CDR2 is YYREEE (reference sequence). The V end lost 3 bases, the J end lost 5 bases, and 5 bases lay between the germline ends. This CDR3 has 11 residues. For the CDR3, the DNA is TGTGCCAGCAGCTCTCTCGAGACCCAGTACTTC. This encodes CASSSLETQYF.

The V and J genes are TRBV29-1 and TRBJ2-3, with D unresolved. CDR3 length equals 12 residues. The V gene's germline CDR1 is SQVTM and CDR2 ANQGSEA. Trimming shortened V by 4 bases and J by 3 bases, and 8 bases separated the two germline ends. CDR3 protein: CSVVLGTDTQYF. The DNA for the CDR3 is TGCAGCGTTGTGTTGGGAACAGATACGCAGTATTTT.

The rearrangement joins TRBV5-1 to TRBJ2-1; the match to TRBD1 covers 9 bases. The CDR3 totals 15 residues. V trimming: 4 bases; J trimming: 2 bases; junction bases outside the gene matches: 4. The germline V gene encodes CDR1 SGHRS and CDR2 YFSETQ. The CDR3 sequence is CASSPGQGPYNEQFF. CDR3 DNA: TGCGCCAGCAGCCCGGGACAGGGCCCCTACAATGAGCAGTTCTTC.

On this clone itself: Other nucleotide sequences in the sample specify the same CDR3. The genes are TRBV28 and TRBJ1-5; no reliable D call. The length of the CDR3 is 11 residues. Germline assignment: CDR1 MDHEN and CDR2 SYDVKM. V was cut by 6 bases and J by 2 bases, with 2 bases left in between. The CDR3 region is CASRGNQPQHF. The CDR3 DNA sequence: TGTGCCAGCAGGGGCAATCAGCCCCAGCATTTT.

The rearrangement links TRBV5-4 to TRBJ1-2, with D maybe TRBD1 (5 bases). This CDR3 is built from 15 residues. From germline, CDR1 is SGHNT and CDR2 YYREEE (reference sequence). The ends were cut back, 0 bases at V and 8 bases at J, with 17 bases in the middle. The chain's CDR3 is CASSLAPRGSMGYTF. For the CDR3, the DNA is TGTGCCAGCAGCTTGGCCCCACGGGGGTCTATGGGCTACACCTTC. The whole variable domain, filled in from reference TRBV5-4 and TRBJ1-2, reads ETGVTQSPTHLIKTRGQQVTLRCSSQSGHNTVSWYQQALGQGPQFIFQYYREEENGRGNFPPRFSGLQFPNYSSELNVNALELDDSALYLCASSLAPRGSMGYTFGSGTRLTVV.

The rearrangement joins TRBV4-3 to TRBJ2-2; 10 positions match TRBD2. V gave up 4 bases and J gave up 5 bases; unmatched junction bases: 7. This CDR3 spans 16 amino acids. Germline V gene lookup returns CDR1 LGHNA and CDR2 YSLEER. The CDR3 DNA reads TGCGCCAGCAGCCGCCTAGCGGGAGTTGATACCGGGGAGCTGTTTTTT. It translates to CASSRLAGVDTGELFF.

This chain uses TRBV7-2 with TRBJ2-7; no clear D gene. The CDR3 is 12 amino acids. Per the germline V gene, CDR1 is SGHTA and CDR2 is FQGNSA. V lost 3 bases and J 6 bases, leaving 9 bases between the germline ends. CDR3 sequence: CASSLTLSEQYF. CDR3 nucleotide sequence: TGTGCCAGCAGCTTGACCCTCTCCGAGCAGTACTTC.

This chain joins TRBV19 and TRBJ2-7; 7 nucleotides agree with TRBD2. The trim removed 5 bases at V and 4 bases at J, leaving 11 bases unmatched. Per the germline V gene, CDR1 is LNHDA and CDR2 is SQIVND (reference sequence). The CDR3 has 15 residues. CDR3 nucleotide sequence: TGTGCCAGTAGTTCCTGGGCTAGCGGTAATTACGAGCAGTACTTC. It specifies CASSSWASGNYEQYF.

The chain employs TRBV6-1 and TRBJ2-4; unclear D gene. This CDR3 region has 14 residues. The germline V gene encodes CDR1 MNHNS and CDR2 SASEGT. The V end lost 6 bases, the J end lost 0 bases, and 9 bases lay between the germline ends. CDR3 coding DNA: TGTGCCAGCAGGGAATTGGTAGCCAAAAACATTCAGTACTTC. This codes for CASRELVAKNIQYF.

The chain carries TRBV9 and TRBJ2-1; 8 bases align to TRBD1. This CDR3 contains 13 residues. V lost 2 bases and J lost 12; bases outside the gene matches: 7. CDR1 and CDR2 (germline): SGDLS, YYNGEE. In DNA, the CDR3 is TGTGCCAGCAGCGTGATGGGACAGGATACGCAGTTCTTC. Translating it yields CASSVMGQDTQFF.

The rearrangement uses TRBV10-1 and TRBJ2-7; D gene ambiguous. The V end lost 3 bases, the J end lost 2 bases, and 5 bases lay between the germline ends. In germline, CDR1 is WNHNN, CDR2 SYGVQD (reference sequence). The CDR3 has 12 amino acids. CDR3 DNA sequence: TGCGCCAGCAGTGAAACGGCCTACGAGCAGTACTTC. Translation: CASSETAYEQYF.

The chain links TRBV25-1 to TRBJ2-7, with D perhaps being TRBD1 or TRBD2 (5 bases each). The CDR3 consists of 15 residues. Germline V CDR1 and CDR2: MGHDK, SYGVNS. Trimming left V 1 base short and J 3 bases short, with 13 bases between. The CDR3 region has the DNA TGTGCCAGCAGTGAATTTGGGACGGGAAACTACGAGCAGTACTTC. Amino acids: CASSEFGTGNYEQYF.

This chain uses TRBV27 with TRBJ2-2; no definite D call. The V gene lost 5 bases and the J gene lost 6 bases, with 10 bases spanning the gap. This CDR3 contains 13 residues. Germline assignment: CDR1 MNHEY and CDR2 SMNVEV (reference sequence). The chain's CDR3 is CASSPPWSGELFF. The CDR3 DNA follows: TGTGCCAGCAGTCCCCCTTGGTCCGGGGAGCTGTTTTTT.

This clone was picked up one time. V and J are TRBV7-2 and TRBJ2-5, with TRBD1 matching over 8 bases. This CDR3 has 15 amino acids. J was trimmed by 5 bases and V by 6 bases; bases with no gene match: 11. Per germline, CDR1 SGHTA and CDR2 FQGNSA. CDR3 in DNA: TGTGCCAGCAGTTTTATACAGGGGGGACCCGAGACCCAGTACTTC. It yields the protein CASSFIQGGPETQYF.

The V call is TRBV7-3, the J call TRBJ1-2; D is perhaps TRBD1 (6 bases). CDR1 is SGHTA and CDR2 is FQGTGA in the germline V gene. The V end was cut by 1 base, the J end by 0 bases, with 15 bases between. The CDR3 contains 17 residues. CDR3 sequence reads: CASSLKRTDAANYGYTF. The CDR3 coding sequence is TGTGCCAGCAGCTTAAAGCGGACAGACGCTGCTAACTATGGCTACACCTTC.

CDR3 sequence reads: CASIYSGTGANEQFF. For the CDR3, the DNA is TGTGCCAGCATTTACTCCGGGACAGGGGCCAATGAGCAGTTCTTC. The chain carries TRBV28 and TRBJ2-1; 10 nucleotides align to TRBD1. Germline trimming cut 7 bases from V and 6 bases from J; bases unmatched to any gene: 9. The CDR3 is made up of 15 amino acids. CDR1 is MDHEN and CDR2 is SYDVKM in the germline V gene.

In DNA, the CDR3 is TGTGCCAGCAGCTGGGAGGGGAGCAATCAGCCCCAGCATTTT. Protein product: CASSWEGSNQPQHF. The rearrangement links TRBV7-9 to TRBJ1-5; a possible D gene is TRBD1 (5 bases). The V gene lost 4 bases and the J gene lost 1 base, with 8 bases spanning the gap. CDR3 size: 14 residues. From germline, CDR1 is SEHNR and CDR2 FQNEAQ (reference sequence).

The V and J genes are TRBV7-9 and TRBJ2-7; D call uncertain. Trimming took 5 bases from V and 2 from J, leaving 13 bases between them. The CDR3 is 14 amino acids. The germline V gene encodes CDR1 SEHNR and CDR2 FQNEAQ (reference sequence). The CDR3 here is CASSLGSRTYEQYF. The CDR3 nucleotides are TGTGCCAGCAGCCTAGGGTCCAGAACCTACGAGCAGTACTTC.

The chain uses TRBV18 and TRBJ2-3, with TRBD2 identical over 12 bases. Germline CDR1 reads KGHSH; CDR2 reads LQKENI. With 1 base clipped from V and 3 bases from J, the junction kept 8 bases outside the gene matches. The CDR3 runs to 18 residues. The CDR3 DNA reads as TGTGCCAGCTCACCACTAGGACTAGCGGGATTTTCGACAGATACGCAGTATTTT. Translation gives CASSPLGLAGFSTDTQYF. Using reference TRBV18 and TRBJ2-3 for the parts outside the CDR3, the full variable domain is NAGVMQNPRHLVRRRGQEARLRCSPMKGHSHVYWYRQLPEEGLKFMVYLQKENIIDESGMPKERFSAEFPKEGPSILRIQQVVRGDSAAYFCASSPLGLAGFSTDTQYFGPGTRLTVL.

With respect to this clone: Additional DNA sequences in this sample encode the identical CDR3. V gene TRBV20-1 combines with J gene TRBJ1-1; D unresolved. V was shortened by 6 bases and J by 0 bases, with 5 bases between the two germline ends. Germline V CDR1 and CDR2: DFQATT, SNEGSKA (reference sequence). The CDR3 has 11 amino acids. CDR3 DNA: TGCAGTGCGCGTATGAACACTGAAGCTTTCTTT. Translated, it gives CSARMNTEAFF.

The chain employs TRBV6-5 and TRBJ2-7; D is possibly TRBD1 or TRBD2 (5 bases each). The CDR3 sequence is 14 residues long. Germline assignment: CDR1 MNHEY and CDR2 SVGAGI. The V and J ends lost 0 bases and 2 bases respectively, with 8 bases between them. CDR3 protein: CASSYSGDAYEQYF. In DNA, the CDR3 is TGTGCCAGCAGTTACTCAGGGGACGCCTACGAGCAGTACTTC.

The J gene is TRBJ2-5, the V gene TRBV28, with 11 bases fitting TRBD2. Germline values: CDR1 MDHEN, CDR2 SYDVKM. Germline trimming cut 3 bases from V and 2 bases from J; bases unmatched to any gene: 8. The length of the CDR3 is 17 residues. This chain's CDR3 is CASSFLAGGHPQETQYF. The CDR3 DNA is TGTGCCAGCAGTTTTCTAGCGGGAGGCCATCCTCAAGAGACCCAGTACTTC.

The V call is TRBV6-5, the J call TRBJ1-3; D call uncertain. CDR1 and CDR2 (germline): MNHEY, SVGAGI. This CDR3 has 13 residues. V dropped 4 bases and J dropped 3 bases, with 7 bases sitting between them. The CDR3 sequence is CASSFRSGNTIYF. For the CDR3, the DNA is TGTGCCAGCAGTTTCCGCAGTGGAAACACCATATATTTT.

To note about this clone: The junction does not match germline at one end; this may be a read error. This rearrangement joins TRBV7-9 to TRBJ2-7, with 7 bases aligning to TRBD1. Germline V gene data show CDR1 as SEHNR and CDR2 as FQNEAQ (reference sequence). The CDR3 loop spans 16 amino acids. The CDR3 DNA follows: TGTGCCAGCAGCATAGCAGGGACAGTCCGTACCTACGAGCAGTACTTC. Protein product: CASSIAGTVRTYEQYF. The complete variable domain, with remaining parts taken from reference TRBV7-9 and TRBJ2-7, reads DTGVSQNPRHKITKRGQNVTFRCDPISEHNRLYWYRQTLGQGPEFLTYFQNEAQLEKSRLLSDRFSAERPKGSFSTLEIQRTEQGDSAMYLCASSIAGTVRTYEQYFGPGTRLTVT.

This clone was counted a single time. The chain uses TRBV28 and TRBJ2-7; no clear D. The V end lost 1 base, the J end lost 6 bases, and 16 bases lay between the germline ends. Germline CDR1 is MDHEN and CDR2 is SYDVKM. This CDR3 spans 15 amino acids. CDR3 coding DNA: TGTGCCAGCAGTTTATCCGGCCGGGTGGAGTCCGAGCAGTACTTC. Protein sequence: CASSLSGRVESEQYF.

The count of this clone is one. The chain links TRBV19 to TRBJ2-7; D possibly matches TRBD1 or TRBD2 (5 bases each). The CDR3 sequence is 15 residues long. Germline CDR1 and CDR2: LNHDA and SQIVND (reference sequence). Trimming shortened V by 6 bases and J by 2 bases, and 17 bases separated the two germline ends. CDR3 loop: CASSLRSGPTYEQYF. DNA for the CDR3: TGTGCCAGTAGCTTACGTTCGGGACCGACCTACGAGCAGTACTTC. The full variable domain, in which reference TRBV19 and TRBJ2-7 provide the parts outside the CDR3, is DGGITQSPKYLFRKEGQNVTLSCEQNLNHDAMYWYRQDPGQGLRLIYYSQIVNDFQKGDIAEGYSVSREKKESFPLTVTSAQKNPTAFYLCASSLRSGPTYEQYFGPGTRLTVT.

This clone was seen just once. The V gene is TRBV5-6, the J gene TRBJ2-5; a possible D gene is TRBD2 (6 bases). The CDR3 covers 17 residues. CDR1 and CDR2 from the germline V gene are SGHDT and YYEEEE. Trimming removed 4 bases at V and 1 base at J, with 20 bases between. The CDR3: CASSPRASGYFQETQYF. The CDR3 region has the DNA TGTGCCAGCAGCCCCCGGGCGAGCGGGTACTTCCAAGAGACCCAGTACTTC.

V gene TRBV28 combines with J gene TRBJ2-7, with D tentatively TRBD1 or TRBD2 (5 bases each). The CDR3 has 13 residues. V was cut by 7 bases and J by 0 bases, with 10 bases left in between. Germline-derived CDR1 and CDR2 are MDHEN and SYDVKM. CDR3 protein: CASNRGGSYEQYF. For the CDR3, the DNA is TGTGCCAGCAATCGGGGCGGCTCCTACGAGCAGTACTTC.

For this clone: Other DNA sequences in the same sample also yield this CDR3. This sequence joins TRBV4-1 and TRBJ2-7; D call uncertain. The V end was cut by 1 base, the J end by 1 base, with 5 bases between. The CDR3 length is 13 residues. Per germline, CDR1 MGHRA and CDR2 YSYEKL. The CDR3 DNA follows: TGCGCCAGCAGCCAAGCACCGTCCTACGAGCAGTACTTC. Translating it yields CASSQAPSYEQYF.

This chain joins TRBV18 and TRBJ1-3; D is ambiguous. In germline, CDR1 is KGHSH, CDR2 LQKENI. The CDR3 covers 14 residues. V lost 2 bases and J lost 1, with 6 bases in between. CDR3 loop: CASSPEGSGNTIYF. CDR3 nucleotide sequence: TGTGCCAGCTCACCAGAGGGTTCTGGAAACACCATATATTTT.

V is TRBV7-9 and J is TRBJ1-5, with D maybe TRBD1 (5 bases). Germline V CDR1 and CDR2: SEHNR, FQNEAQ (reference sequence). The ends were cut back, 8 bases at V and 3 bases at J, with 11 bases in the middle. The CDR3 extends over 13 amino acids. CDR3 in DNA: TGTGCCAGCCAAGGGGAGACCAATCAGCCCCAGCATTTT. Protein product: CASQGETNQPQHF.